Given below is one TCR beta chain in context. The germline V gene has CDR1 MDHEN and CDR2 SYDVKM. The germline V and J ends were trimmed by 6 bases and 4 bases, with 16 bases remaining between them. This CDR3 region has 14 residues. Then a second PCR, running roughly 6 to 11 cycles, was carried out with a sample-barcoded 5' primer and a J-beta primer mix. The template-switch adaptor, which had 12 random nucleotides, put a tag on each cDNA molecule. TCRdb reprocessed the 5' RACE reads with MiXCR, giving one entry per CDR3 protein. Of almost 550,000 distinct CDR3 sequences in the sample, less than 25% were seen once. This entry is derived from a study of blood T cells in healthy people across ages. Separately, the same data were catalogued under a study of T cells of mothers and their children. That study reports: Extracted RNA, in its entirety, went into cDNA synthesis at around 1.5 ug per 15 ul.

This receptor was identified in a boy aged 5 to 17 in good health. This chain links TRBV28 with TRBJ2-7, with D perhaps TRBD1 (5 bases). Material: blood. CDR3 sequence (DNA): TGTGCCAGCAGCTCGGACAAGGATCTTTACGAGCAGTACTTC. Its protein is CASSSDKDLYEQYF.